Sequencing of this T cell receptor beta chain was carried out in a study of cytomegalovirus exposure and HLA in healthy donors. Use of 60 Vbeta and 13 Jbeta primers characterized the PCR. Clones were sequenced by immunoSEQ multiplex PCR, and TCRdb holds only the in-frame ones, with some missing. The sample consists of approximately 110,000 clones, 60% to 80% of them appearing once. The ends lost 5 bases at V and 0 bases at J; junction bases unmatched: 8. Germline assignment: CDR1 SGHAT and CDR2 FQNNGV. This CDR3 has 16 amino acids. As regards this clone: Its antigen is unidentified.

The study's findings and limits: The authors later found HLA-associated TCR beta chains more clonally expanded than equally common others.

Sequences were obtained from PBMCs. This sequence was found in a middle-aged man in good health and CMV-seropositive. V gene TRBV11-2 combines with J gene TRBJ2-3; 7 nucleotides match TRBD2. This CDR3 is CASSGGRGRSTDTQYF. The CDR3 region has the DNA TGTGCCAGCAGCGGAGGGCGGGGGAGGAGCACAGATACGCAGTATTTT.